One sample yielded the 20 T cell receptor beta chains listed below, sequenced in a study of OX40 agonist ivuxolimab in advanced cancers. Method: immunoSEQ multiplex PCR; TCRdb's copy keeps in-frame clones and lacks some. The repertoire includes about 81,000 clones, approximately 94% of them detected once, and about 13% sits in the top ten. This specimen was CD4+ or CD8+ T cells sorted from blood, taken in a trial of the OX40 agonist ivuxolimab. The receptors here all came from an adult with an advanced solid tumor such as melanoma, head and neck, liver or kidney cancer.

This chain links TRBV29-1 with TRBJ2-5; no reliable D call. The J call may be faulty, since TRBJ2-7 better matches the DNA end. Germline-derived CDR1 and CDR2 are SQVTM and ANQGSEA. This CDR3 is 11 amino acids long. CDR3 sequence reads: CSVVRSYEQYF. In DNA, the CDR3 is TGCAGCGTTGTTCGCTCCTACGAGCAGTACTTC.

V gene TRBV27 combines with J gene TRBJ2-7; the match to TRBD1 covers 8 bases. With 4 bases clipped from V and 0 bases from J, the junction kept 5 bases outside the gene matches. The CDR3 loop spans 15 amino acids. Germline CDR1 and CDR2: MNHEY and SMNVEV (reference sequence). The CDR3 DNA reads TGTGCCAGCAGTTACCGGGACAGGAGCTCCTACGAGCAGTACTTC. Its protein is CASSYRDRSSYEQYF.

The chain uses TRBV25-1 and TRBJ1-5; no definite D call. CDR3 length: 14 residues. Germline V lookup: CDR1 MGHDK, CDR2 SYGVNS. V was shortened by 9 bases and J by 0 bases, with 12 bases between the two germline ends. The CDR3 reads CASAGFYSNQPQHF. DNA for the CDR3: TGTGCCAGTGCGGGGTTCTATAGCAATCAGCCCCAGCATTTT.

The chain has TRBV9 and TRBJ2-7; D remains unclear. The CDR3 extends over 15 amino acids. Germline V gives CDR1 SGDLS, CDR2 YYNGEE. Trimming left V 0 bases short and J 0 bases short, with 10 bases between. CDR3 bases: TGTGCCAGCAGCGTAGATCCCGGAGACTCCTACGAGCAGTACTTC. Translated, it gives CASSVDPGDSYEQYF.

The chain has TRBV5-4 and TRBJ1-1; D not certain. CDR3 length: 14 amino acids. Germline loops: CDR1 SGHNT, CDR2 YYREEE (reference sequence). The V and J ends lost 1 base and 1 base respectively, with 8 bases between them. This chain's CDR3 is CASSLFPWNTEAFF. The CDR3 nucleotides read TGTGCCAGCAGCTTGTTCCCTTGGAACACTGAAGCTTTCTTT.

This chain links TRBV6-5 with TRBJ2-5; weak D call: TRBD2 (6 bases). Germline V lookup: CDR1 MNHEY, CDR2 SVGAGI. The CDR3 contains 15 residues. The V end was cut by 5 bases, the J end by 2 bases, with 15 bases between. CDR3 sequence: CASSQTGGAQETQYF. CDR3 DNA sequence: TGTGCCAGCAGTCAAACTGGCGGGGCTCAAGAGACCCAGTACTTC.

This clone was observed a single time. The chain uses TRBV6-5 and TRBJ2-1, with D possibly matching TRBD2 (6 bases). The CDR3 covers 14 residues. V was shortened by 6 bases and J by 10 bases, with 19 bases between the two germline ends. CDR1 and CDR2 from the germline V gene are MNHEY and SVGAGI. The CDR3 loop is CASSDGTWGEEQFF. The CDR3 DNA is TGTGCCAGCAGCGATGGGACTTGGGGGGAAGAGCAGTTCTTC.

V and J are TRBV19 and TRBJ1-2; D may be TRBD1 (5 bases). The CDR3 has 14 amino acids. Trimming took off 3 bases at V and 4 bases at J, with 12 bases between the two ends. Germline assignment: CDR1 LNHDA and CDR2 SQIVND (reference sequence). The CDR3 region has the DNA TGTGCCAGTAGTATGGGGACGGTAGGCTATGGCTACACCTTC. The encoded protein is CASSMGTVGYGYTF.

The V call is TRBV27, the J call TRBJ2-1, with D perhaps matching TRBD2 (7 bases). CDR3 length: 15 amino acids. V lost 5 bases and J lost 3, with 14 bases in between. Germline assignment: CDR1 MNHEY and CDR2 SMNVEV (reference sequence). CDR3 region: CASSHRGGGYNEQFF. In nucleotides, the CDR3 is TGTGCCAGCAGTCACCGAGGGGGGGGCTACAATGAGCAGTTCTTC.

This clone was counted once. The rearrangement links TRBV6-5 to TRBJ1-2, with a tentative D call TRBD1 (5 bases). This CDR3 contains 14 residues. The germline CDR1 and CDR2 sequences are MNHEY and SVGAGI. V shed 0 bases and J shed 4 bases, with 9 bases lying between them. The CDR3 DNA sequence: TGTGCCAGCAGTTACTCGGCAGGGTTCTATGGCTACACCTTC. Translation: CASSYSAGFYGYTF.

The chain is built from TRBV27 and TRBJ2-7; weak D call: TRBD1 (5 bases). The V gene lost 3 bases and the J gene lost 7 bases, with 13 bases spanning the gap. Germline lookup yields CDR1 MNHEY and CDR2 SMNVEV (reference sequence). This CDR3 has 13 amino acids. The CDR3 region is CASSFGGAREQYF. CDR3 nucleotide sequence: TGTGCCAGCAGTTTCGGTGGGGCGAGGGAGCAGTACTTC.

The DNA of the CDR3 is TGTGCCAGCAGCTCCGGACAGGGCGACTATGGCTACACCTTC. Translation gives CASSSGQGDYGYTF. The chain uses TRBV7-8 and TRBJ1-2; 8 bases are shared with TRBD1. The CDR3 is made up of 14 amino acids. Germline CDR1 SGHVS, CDR2 FQNEAQ. V lost 4 bases, J lost 3 bases, and 4 bases stayed unmatched. The whole variable domain, filled in from reference TRBV7-8 and TRBJ1-2, reads GAGVSQSPRYKVAKRGQDVALRCDPISGHVSLFWYQQALGQGPEFLTYFQNEAQLDKSGLPSDRFFAERPEGSVSTLKIQRTQQEDSAVYLCASSSGQGDYGYTFGSGTRLTVV.

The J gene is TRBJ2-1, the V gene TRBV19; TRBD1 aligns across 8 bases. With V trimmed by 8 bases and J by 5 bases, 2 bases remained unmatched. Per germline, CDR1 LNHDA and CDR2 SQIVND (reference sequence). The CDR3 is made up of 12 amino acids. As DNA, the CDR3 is TGTGCCAGTGGACAGGGAGACAATGAGCAGTTCTTC. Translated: CASGQGDNEQFF. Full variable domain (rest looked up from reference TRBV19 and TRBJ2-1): DGGITQSPKYLFRKEGQNVTLSCEQNLNHDAMYWYRQDPGQGLRLIYYSQIVNDFQKGDIAEGYSVSREKKESFPLTVTSAQKNPTAFYLCASGQGDNEQFFGPGTRLTVL.

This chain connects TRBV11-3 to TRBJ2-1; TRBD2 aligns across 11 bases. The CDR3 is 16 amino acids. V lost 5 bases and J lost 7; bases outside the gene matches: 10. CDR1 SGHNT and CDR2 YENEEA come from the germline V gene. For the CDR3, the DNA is TGTGCCAGCAGCACACGTACTAGCGGGAGTTATAATGAGCAGTTCTTC. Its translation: CASSTRTSGSYNEQFF.

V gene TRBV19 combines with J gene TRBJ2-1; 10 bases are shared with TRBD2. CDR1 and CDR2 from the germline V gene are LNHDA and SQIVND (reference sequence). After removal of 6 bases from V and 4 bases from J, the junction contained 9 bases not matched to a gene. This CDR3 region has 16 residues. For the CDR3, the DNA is TGTGCCAGTAGCCATGAACGACTAGCGGGTTACAATGAGCAGTTCTTC. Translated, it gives CASSHERLAGYNEQFF.

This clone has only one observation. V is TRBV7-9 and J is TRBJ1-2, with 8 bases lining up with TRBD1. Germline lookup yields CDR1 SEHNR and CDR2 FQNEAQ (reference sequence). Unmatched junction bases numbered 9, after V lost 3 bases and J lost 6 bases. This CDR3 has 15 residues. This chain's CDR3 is CASSFLTGDQDGYTF. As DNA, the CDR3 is TGTGCCAGCAGCTTCCTGACAGGGGATCAGGATGGCTACACCTTC.

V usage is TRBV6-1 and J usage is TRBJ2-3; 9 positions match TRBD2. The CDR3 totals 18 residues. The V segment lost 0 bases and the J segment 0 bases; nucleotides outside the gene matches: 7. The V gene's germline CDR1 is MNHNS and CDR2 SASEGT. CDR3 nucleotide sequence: TGTGCCAGCAGTGAAGCGGGATGGCTAGCGGGAAGCACAGATACGCAGTATTTT. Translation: CASSEAGWLAGSTDTQYF.

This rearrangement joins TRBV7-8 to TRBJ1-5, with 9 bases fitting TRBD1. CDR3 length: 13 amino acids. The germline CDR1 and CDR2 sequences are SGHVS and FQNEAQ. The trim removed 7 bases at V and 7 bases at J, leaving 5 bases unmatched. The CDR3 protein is CASTGQGRQPQHF. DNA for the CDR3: TGTGCCAGCACTGGACAGGGGCGACAGCCCCAGCATTTT.

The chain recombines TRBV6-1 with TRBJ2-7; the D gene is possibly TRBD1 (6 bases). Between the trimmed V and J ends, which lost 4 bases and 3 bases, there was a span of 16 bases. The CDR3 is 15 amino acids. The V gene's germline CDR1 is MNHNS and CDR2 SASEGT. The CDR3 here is CASSAEGARGYEQYF. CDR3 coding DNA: TGTGCCAGCAGTGCGGAAGGGGCCAGGGGCTACGAGCAGTACTTC.

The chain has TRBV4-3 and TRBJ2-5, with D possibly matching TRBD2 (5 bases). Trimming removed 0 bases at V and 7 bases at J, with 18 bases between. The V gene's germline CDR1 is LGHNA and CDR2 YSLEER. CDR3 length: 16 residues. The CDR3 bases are TGCGCCAGCAGCCAAGAATGGTCTAGCAGGATTGGGACCCAGTACTTC. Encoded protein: CASSQEWSSRIGTQYF.